The clone carrying this TCR beta chain appeared a single time. What it recognizes is unknown. Only in-frame clones appear in the TCRdb table, and some are missing; sequencing was by immunoSEQ multiplex PCR. This sample carries more than 85,000 clones, roughly 91% of them seen once, and the ten largest clones take around 1.6%. This record belongs to a study of OX40 agonist ivuxolimab in advanced cancers. V shed 4 bases and J 2 bases; nucleotides not matched to a gene: 0. The CDR3 has 13 amino acids. CDR1 MNHEY and CDR2 SMNVEV come from the germline V gene (reference sequence). Study-wide results and limits: People who partly responded at 0.1-3.0 mg/kg had some of the least clonal expansion seen. Low normalized T-cell clonal expansion was additionally recorded for some nonresponders.

This TCR was sampled from an adult with an advanced solid tumor such as melanoma, head and neck, liver or kidney cancer. The chain joins TRBV27 to TRBJ2-7, with TRBD1 matching over 9 bases. The source was CD4+ or CD8+ T cells sorted from blood, collected in a trial of the OX40 agonist ivuxolimab. CDR3 residues: CASSYRGPYEQYF. CDR3 nucleotide sequence: TGTGCCAGCAGTTACAGGGGGCCCTACGAGCAGTACTTC.